The 27 T cell receptor beta chains reported below all come from one sample, sequenced in a study of PD-1 blockade in classical Hodgkin lymphoma. The repertoire was sequenced with immunoSEQ multiplex PCR; TCRdb's copy has only in-frame clones and lacks some. The sample consists of about 46,000 clones, roughly 75% of them appearing once. Following autologous stem cell transplantation, relapse occurred in every patient, and exposure to brentuximab vedotin varied. The sequencing here drew on peripheral blood mononuclear cells (PBMCs), taken before the second cycle of nivolumab. The receptors here all came from a human donor with classical Hodgkin lymphoma.

The rearrangement links TRBV11-2 to TRBJ2-3, with D possibly matching TRBD1 (6 bases). The CDR3 length is 15 residues. The V and J ends lost 5 bases and 2 bases respectively, with 14 bases between them. CDR1 is SGHAT, CDR2 FQNNGV, per germline. The CDR3 is CASSRQVQFTDTQYF. The CDR3 bases are TGTGCCAGCAGCCGACAGGTTCAGTTCACAGATACGCAGTATTTT.

The J gene is TRBJ2-3, the V gene TRBV7-3; D is uncertain. The V end lost 3 bases, the J end lost 6 bases, and 4 bases lay between the germline ends. The CDR3 extends over 11 amino acids. CDR1 and CDR2 (germline): SGHTA, FQGTGA. The CDR3 nucleotides are TGTGCCAGCAGCTTCATGGATACGCAGTATTTT. Amino acid sequence: CASSFMDTQYF.

In DNA form, the CDR3 reads TGTGCCAGCAGTGAAGCCCTACAGGGGAGCTATGGCTACACCTTC. As protein: CASSEALQGSYGYTF. The rearrangement links TRBV2 to TRBJ1-2, with TRBD1 matching over 7 bases. The J segment lost 4 bases and the V segment lost 0 bases, leaving 5 bases of the junction unmatched. The CDR3 is made up of 15 amino acids. Germline CDR1 SNHLY, CDR2 FYNNEI.

The chain carries TRBV6-1 and TRBJ1-5, with D hard to call. V dropped 1 base and J dropped 7 bases, with 8 bases sitting between them. The CDR3 consists of 13 residues. Per the germline V gene, CDR1 is MNHNS and CDR2 is SASEGT. In nucleotides, the CDR3 is TGTGCCAGCAGTGAAGGCTCACGCCAGCCCCAGCATTTT. Translated: CASSEGSRQPQHF.

The chain is built from TRBV7-3 and TRBJ2-7, with D tentatively TRBD2 (6 bases). Trimming removed 5 bases from V and 0 bases from J, with 11 bases in between. Germline V gives CDR1 SGHTA, CDR2 FQGTGA. This CDR3 region has 14 residues. The CDR3 sequence: CASSPGGSSYEQYF. CDR3 coding DNA: TGTGCCAGCAGCCCCGGGGGTAGCTCCTACGAGCAGTACTTC.

The rearrangement uses TRBV27 and TRBJ2-5, with 8 bases aligning to TRBD2. V lost 4 bases to trimming and J lost 5 bases; unmatched junction nucleotides: 0. Germline CDR1 reads MNHEY; CDR2 reads SMNVEV (reference sequence). The CDR3 extends over 12 amino acids. The CDR3 loop reads CASSSGGETQYF. CDR3 in DNA: TGTGCCAGCAGTTCGGGAGGGGAGACCCAGTACTTC.

Comments on this clone: This sample also contains other DNA sequences that code for the same CDR3. J is TRBJ2-7 and V is TRBV6-5; 7 bases align to TRBD1. V was clipped by 6 bases and J by 2 bases; unmatched bases: 7. This CDR3 contains 14 residues. From germline, CDR1 is MNHEY and CDR2 SVGAGI. CDR3 nucleotides: TGTGCCAGCAGAGAACGGGACAGAGCCTACGAGCAGTACTTC. Translated, it gives CASRERDRAYEQYF.

Written as DNA, the CDR3 is TGCGCCAGCAGCTTGCAGGATACGCAGTATTTT. Translation: CASSLQDTQYF. This chain links TRBV5-1 with TRBJ2-3, with no clear D. The CDR3 is 11 amino acids. Germline assignment: CDR1 SGHRS and CDR2 YFSETQ. The V end lost 1 base, the J end lost 6 bases, and 3 bases lay between the germline ends.

V gene TRBV19 combines with J gene TRBJ1-1, with D possibly TRBD1 on 5 matching bases. The CDR3 is made up of 15 amino acids. Per germline, CDR1 LNHDA and CDR2 SQIVND (reference sequence). The V gene lost 2 bases and the J gene lost 4 bases, with 14 bases spanning the gap. The CDR3 loop reads CASSIFRGVGTEAFF. The DNA for the CDR3 is TGTGCCAGTAGTATATTTCGGGGCGTGGGCACTGAAGCTTTCTTT.

A word on this clone: Since the CDR3 does not end with the conserved phenylalanine or tryptophan, this likely comes from a read error. The DNA is omitted, as the CDR3 cannot be located on it reliably, and the CDR3 follows TCRdb's listing. The V call is TRBV7-3, the J call TRBJ1-2. Termini included, the CDR3 measures 9 amino acids. Per germline, CDR1 SGHTA and CDR2 FQGTGA. CDR3 loop: CASSPQGAV.

The V and J genes are TRBV7-3 and TRBJ2-1, with 10 nucleotides matching TRBD1. Germline CDR1 is SGHTA and CDR2 is FQGTGA. CDR3 length equals 15 residues. V was pared by 4 bases and J by 4 bases, with 4 bases of the junction left unmatched. The CDR3 is CASSWGQGIYNEQFF. The CDR3 nucleotides read TGTGCCAGCAGCTGGGGACAGGGGATATACAATGAGCAGTTCTTC.

V is TRBV10-3 and J is TRBJ1-4; tentative D call: TRBD1 (5 bases). Germline V gives CDR1 ENHRY, CDR2 SYGVKD. Between the trimmed V and J ends, which lost 2 bases and 7 bases, there was a span of 14 bases. The CDR3 runs 15 residues. This chain's CDR3 is CAISERGAGGEKLFF. CDR3 nucleotides: TGTGCCATCAGTGAGCGAGGAGCGGGGGGTGAAAAACTGTTTTTT.

The rearrangement joins TRBV19 to TRBJ1-6; D gene ambiguous. Germline CDR1 is LNHDA and CDR2 is SQIVND (reference sequence). CDR3 length: 13 residues. V was pared by 6 bases and J by 6 bases, with 9 bases between. The CDR3 DNA is TGTGCCAGTAGGCCGAACCGTAATTCACCCCTCCACTTT. Encoded protein: CASRPNRNSPLHF.

The rearrangement joins TRBV11-2 to TRBJ2-1; 8 bases are a match to TRBD2. The CDR3 is 17 amino acids. The junction had 12 bases not matched to a gene; V was cut back by 3 bases and J by 5 bases. From germline, CDR1 is SGHAT and CDR2 FQNNGV. The CDR3 DNA is TGTGCCAGCAGCTTTACAACGGGGGGGCTCCGGCACAATGAGCAGTTCTTC. Amino acid sequence: CASSFTTGGLRHNEQFF.

CDR3 coding DNA: TGTGCCAGCAGCCGGGACAGGGACTACAATGAGCAGTTCTTC. This translates into CASSRDRDYNEQFF. This chain joins TRBV27 and TRBJ2-1, with 9 nucleotides matching TRBD1. Losses at the gene ends were 6 bases for V and 3 bases for J; bases not matched to a gene: 3. Germline values: CDR1 MNHEY, CDR2 SMNVEV (reference sequence). This CDR3 spans 14 amino acids.

Concerning this clone: The junction and the germline gene differ at one end; a read error may be behind it. The chain is built from TRBV7-2 and TRBJ2-7; 9 nucleotides align to TRBD1. Germline CDR1 reads SGHTA; CDR2 reads FQGNSA. CDR3 length: 14 residues. The CDR3 sequence: CASTLGQGPYEQYF. CDR3 nucleotide sequence: TGTGCCAGCACCTTAGGACAGGGGCCCTACGAGCAGTACTTC.

This chain connects TRBV4-2 to TRBJ2-1, with D tentatively TRBD2 (6 bases). Germline V gene lookup returns CDR1 LGHNA and CDR2 YNFKEQ. Trimming cost V 2 bases and J 0 bases, with 17 bases left between them. This CDR3 region has 18 residues. CDR3 sequence (DNA): TGTGCCAGCAGCCAATCTAAGGACTACCTGAGCTCCTACAATGAGCAGTTCTTC. This encodes CASSQSKDYLSSYNEQFF.

As to this clone: One junction end disagrees with the germline gene, perhaps due to a read error. CDR3 sequence (DNA): TGCGCCACCAGCAACCGGCCCACAGGGAATCAAGAGACCCAGTACTTC. It specifies CATSNRPTGNQETQYF. The chain links TRBV5-1 to TRBJ2-5, with D tentatively TRBD1 (6 bases). Germline V gene sequence: CDR1 SGHRS, CDR2 YFSETQ. CDR3 size: 16 residues.

The chain employs TRBV27 and TRBJ1-5, with TRBD1 matching 7 bases. The CDR3 length is 14 residues. Germline lookup yields CDR1 MNHEY and CDR2 SMNVEV (reference sequence). J gave up 6 bases and V 6 bases, and 8 bases lay outside the gene matches. The CDR3 region is CASSHRGIGQPQHF. In nucleotides, the CDR3 is TGTGCCAGCAGCCACAGGGGAATCGGTCAGCCCCAGCATTTT.

The rearrangement uses TRBV6-4 and TRBJ2-3; 15 positions agree with TRBD2. The J segment lost 0 bases and the V segment lost 6 bases, leaving 7 bases of the junction unmatched. Germline values: CDR1 MRHNA, CDR2 SNTAGT. The CDR3 has 18 amino acids. CDR3 residues: CASSRTSGGASSTDTQYF. CDR3 coding DNA: TGTGCCAGCAGCCGGACTAGCGGGGGGGCTAGCAGCACAGATACGCAGTATTTT.

This chain joins TRBV5-4 and TRBJ1-1; perhaps TRBD1 as D (5 bases). The CDR3 has 14 residues. With 2 bases removed from V and 1 base from J, the gap between germline ends came to 9 bases. From germline, CDR1 is SGHNT and CDR2 YYREEE (reference sequence). The CDR3 nucleotides are TGTGCCAGCAGCTTCAGGGCTTCGAACACTGAAGCTTTCTTT. Its translation is CASSFRASNTEAFF.

The chain has TRBV7-9 and TRBJ2-3; 12 nucleotides align to TRBD2. The CDR3 has 16 amino acids. CDR1 and CDR2 (germline): SEHNR, FQNEAQ (reference sequence). The trim removed 5 bases at V and 4 bases at J, leaving 7 bases unmatched. The CDR3 sequence is CASSQSLAGGADTQYF. CDR3 in DNA: TGTGCCAGCAGCCAGTCCCTAGCGGGAGGGGCAGATACGCAGTATTTT.

The chain recombines TRBV19 with TRBJ1-1; no definite D call. This CDR3 comprises 13 residues. The germline CDR1 and CDR2 sequences are LNHDA and SQIVND (reference sequence). Trimming stripped 3 bases from V and 0 bases from J, with 5 bases between. The chain's CDR3 is CASSISLNTEAFF. The CDR3 region has the DNA TGTGCCAGTAGTATTTCCCTGAACACTGAAGCTTTCTTT.

The gene calls are TRBV6-5 and TRBJ2-7; 8 bases agree with TRBD2. The V segment lost 4 bases and the J segment 5 bases; nucleotides outside the gene matches: 7. The germline V gene has CDR1 MNHEY and CDR2 SVGAGI. The CDR3 is 14 residues long. CDR3 DNA sequence: TGTGCCAGCAGTTGGATTGGAGCGGGGGACGAGCAGTACTTC. Translating it yields CASSWIGAGDEQYF.

CDR3 DNA: TGTGCCAGCAGTGGGGTAGAGGCCGGGGAGCTGTTTTTT. Protein: CASSGVEAGELFF. J is TRBJ2-2 and V is TRBV2; D is ambiguous. V was cut by 4 bases and J by 6 bases, with 9 bases left in between. The germline gives CDR1 SNHLY, CDR2 FYNNEI. This CDR3 contains 13 residues.

V usage is TRBV28 and J usage is TRBJ2-2; 7 nucleotides line up with TRBD1. The length of the CDR3 is 16 residues. Germline V gene lookup returns CDR1 MDHEN and CDR2 SYDVKM. J gave up 0 bases and V 5 bases, and 6 bases lay outside the gene matches. In DNA, the CDR3 is TGTGCCAGCAGTCCAAACAGGGGAGCGAACACCGGGGAGCTGTTTTTT. This sequence encodes CASSPNRGANTGELFF.

This chain joins TRBV5-1 and TRBJ1-3; 7 bases map to TRBD1. There are 16 residues in the CDR3. The germline CDR1 and CDR2 sequences are SGHRS and YFSETQ. The V segment lost 0 bases and the J segment 4 bases; nucleotides outside the gene matches: 7. CDR3: CASSLGQGALGNTIYF. CDR3 nucleotides: TGCGCCAGCAGCTTGGGACAGGGAGCGCTAGGAAACACCATATATTTT.